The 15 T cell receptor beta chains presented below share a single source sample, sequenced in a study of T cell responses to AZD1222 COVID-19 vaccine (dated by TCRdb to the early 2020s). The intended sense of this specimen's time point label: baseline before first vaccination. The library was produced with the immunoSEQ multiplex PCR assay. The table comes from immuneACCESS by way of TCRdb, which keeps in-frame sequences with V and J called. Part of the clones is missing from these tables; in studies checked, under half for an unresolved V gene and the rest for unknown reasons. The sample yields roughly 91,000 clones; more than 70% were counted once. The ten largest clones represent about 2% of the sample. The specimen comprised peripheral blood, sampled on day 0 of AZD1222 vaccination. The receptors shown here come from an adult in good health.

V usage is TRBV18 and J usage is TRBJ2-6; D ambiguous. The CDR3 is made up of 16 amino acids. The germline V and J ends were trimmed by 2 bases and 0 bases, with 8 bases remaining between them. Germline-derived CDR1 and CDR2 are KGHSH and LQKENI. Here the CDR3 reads CASSPEKGSGANVLTF. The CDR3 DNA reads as TGTGCCAGCTCACCAGAGAAGGGCTCTGGGGCCAACGTCCTGACTTTC. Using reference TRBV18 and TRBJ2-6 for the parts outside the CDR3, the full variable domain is NAGVMQNPRHLVRRRGQEARLRCSPMKGHSHVYWYRQLPEEGLKFMVYLQKENIIDESGMPKERFSAEFPKEGPSILRIQQVVRGDSAAYFCASSPEKGSGANVLTFGAGSRLTVL.

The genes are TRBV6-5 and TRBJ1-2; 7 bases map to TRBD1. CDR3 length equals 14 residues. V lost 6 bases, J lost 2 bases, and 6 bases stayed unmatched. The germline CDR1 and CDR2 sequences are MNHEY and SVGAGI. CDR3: CASRKGQNNYGYTF. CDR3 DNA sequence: TGTGCCAGCAGGAAGGGACAGAACAACTATGGCTACACCTTC.

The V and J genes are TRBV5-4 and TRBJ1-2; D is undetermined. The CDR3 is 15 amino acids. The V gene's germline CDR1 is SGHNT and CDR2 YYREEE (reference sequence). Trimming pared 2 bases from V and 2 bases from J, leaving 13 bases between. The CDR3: CASSFPEQPNYGYTF. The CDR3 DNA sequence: TGTGCCAGCAGCTTCCCCGAGCAGCCCAACTATGGCTACACCTTC.

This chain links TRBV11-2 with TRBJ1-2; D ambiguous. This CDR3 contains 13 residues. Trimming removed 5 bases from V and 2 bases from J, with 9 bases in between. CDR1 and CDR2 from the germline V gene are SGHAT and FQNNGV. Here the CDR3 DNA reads TGTGCCAGCAGCCCCTCCCAGAACTATGGCTACACCTTC. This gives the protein CASSPSQNYGYTF.

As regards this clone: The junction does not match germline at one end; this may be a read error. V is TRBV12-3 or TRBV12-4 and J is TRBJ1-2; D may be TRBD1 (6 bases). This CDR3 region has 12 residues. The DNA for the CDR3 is TGTGCCAGCAGTCCCTATCCCCGAGGGGGGGACTTC. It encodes CASSPYPRGGDF.

CDR3 in amino acids: CASMGADTGELFF. The DNA of the CDR3 is TGCGCCAGCATGGGAGCTGACACCGGGGAGCTGTTTTTT. The J gene is TRBJ2-2, the V gene TRBV5-1; TRBD2 is a possible D gene (5 bases). The CDR3 runs 13 residues. Trimming removed 6 bases at V and 3 bases at J, with 9 bases between. Germline V gives CDR1 SGHRS, CDR2 YFSETQ.

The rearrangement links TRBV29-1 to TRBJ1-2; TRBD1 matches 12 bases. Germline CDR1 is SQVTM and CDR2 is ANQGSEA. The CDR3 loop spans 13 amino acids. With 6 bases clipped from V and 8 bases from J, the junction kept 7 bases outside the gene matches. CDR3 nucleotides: TGCAGCGTCCGACCTGGGACAGGGGGCGGCTACACCTTC. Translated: CSVRPGTGGGYTF. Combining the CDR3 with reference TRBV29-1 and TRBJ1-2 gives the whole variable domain SAVISQKPSRDICQRGTSLTIQCQVDSQVTMMFWYRQQPGQSLTLIATANQGSEATYESGFVIDKFPISRPNLTFSTLTVSNMSPEDSSIYLCSVRPGTGGGYTFGSGTRLTVV.

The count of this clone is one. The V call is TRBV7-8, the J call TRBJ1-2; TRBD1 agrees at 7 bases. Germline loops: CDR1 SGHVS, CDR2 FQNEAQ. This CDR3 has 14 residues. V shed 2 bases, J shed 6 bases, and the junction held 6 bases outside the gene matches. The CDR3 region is CASSLIYDRDGYTF. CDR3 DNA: TGTGCCAGCAGCTTAATCTATGACAGGGATGGCTACACCTTC.

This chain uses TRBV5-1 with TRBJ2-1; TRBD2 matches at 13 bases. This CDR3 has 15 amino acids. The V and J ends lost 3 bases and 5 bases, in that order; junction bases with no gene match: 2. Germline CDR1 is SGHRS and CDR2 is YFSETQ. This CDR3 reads CASSSGLAGNNEQFF. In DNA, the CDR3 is TGCGCCAGCAGCTCGGGACTAGCGGGAAACAATGAGCAGTTCTTC.

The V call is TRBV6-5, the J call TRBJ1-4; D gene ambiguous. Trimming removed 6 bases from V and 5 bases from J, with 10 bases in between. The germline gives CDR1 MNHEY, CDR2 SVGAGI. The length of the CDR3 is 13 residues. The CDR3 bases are TGTGCCAGCAGCGTAACAGTAAATGAAAAACTGTTTTTT. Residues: CASSVTVNEKLFF.

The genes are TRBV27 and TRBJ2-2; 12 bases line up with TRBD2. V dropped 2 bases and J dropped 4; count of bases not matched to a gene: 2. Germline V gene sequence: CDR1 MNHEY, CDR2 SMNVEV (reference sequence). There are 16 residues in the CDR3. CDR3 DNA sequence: TGTGCCAGCAGTTTAGGACTAGCGGGGACCACCGGGGAGCTGTTTTTT. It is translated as CASSLGLAGTTGELFF.

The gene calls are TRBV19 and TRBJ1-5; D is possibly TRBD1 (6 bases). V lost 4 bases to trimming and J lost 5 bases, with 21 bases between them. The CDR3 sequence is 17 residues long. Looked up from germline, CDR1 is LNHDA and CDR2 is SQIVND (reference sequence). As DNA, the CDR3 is TGTGCCAGTAGTACGCAAATGGGACACCACAGGGATCAGCCCCAGCATTTT. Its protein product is CASSTQMGHHRDQPQHF. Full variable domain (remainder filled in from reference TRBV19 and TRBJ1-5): DGGITQSPKYLFRKEGQNVTLSCEQNLNHDAMYWYRQDPGQGLRLIYYSQIVNDFQKGDIAEGYSVSREKKESFPLTVTSAQKNPTAFYLCASSTQMGHHRDQPQHFGDGTRLSIL.

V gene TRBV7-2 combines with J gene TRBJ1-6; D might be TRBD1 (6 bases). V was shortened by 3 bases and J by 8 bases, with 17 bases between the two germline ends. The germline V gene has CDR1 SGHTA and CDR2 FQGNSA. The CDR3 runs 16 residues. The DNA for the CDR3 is TGTGCCAGCAGCTTGTGGAGGGGGGTCGGCGATTCACCCCTCCACTTT. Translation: CASSLWRGVGDSPLHF.

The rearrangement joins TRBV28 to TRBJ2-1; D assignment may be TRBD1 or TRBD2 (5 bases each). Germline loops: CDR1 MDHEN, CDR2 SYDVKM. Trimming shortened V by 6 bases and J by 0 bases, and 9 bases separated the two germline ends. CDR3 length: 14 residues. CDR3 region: CASSGASSYNEQFF. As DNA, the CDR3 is TGTGCCAGCAGCGGGGCGAGCTCCTACAATGAGCAGTTCTTC.

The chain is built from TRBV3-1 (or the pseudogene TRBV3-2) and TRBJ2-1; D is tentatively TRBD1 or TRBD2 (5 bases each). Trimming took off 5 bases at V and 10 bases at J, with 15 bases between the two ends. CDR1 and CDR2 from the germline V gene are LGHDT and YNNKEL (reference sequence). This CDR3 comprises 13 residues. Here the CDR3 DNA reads TGTGCCAGCAGCTTCGGGACCAGAGGGGAGCAGTTCTTC. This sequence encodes CASSFGTRGEQFF.